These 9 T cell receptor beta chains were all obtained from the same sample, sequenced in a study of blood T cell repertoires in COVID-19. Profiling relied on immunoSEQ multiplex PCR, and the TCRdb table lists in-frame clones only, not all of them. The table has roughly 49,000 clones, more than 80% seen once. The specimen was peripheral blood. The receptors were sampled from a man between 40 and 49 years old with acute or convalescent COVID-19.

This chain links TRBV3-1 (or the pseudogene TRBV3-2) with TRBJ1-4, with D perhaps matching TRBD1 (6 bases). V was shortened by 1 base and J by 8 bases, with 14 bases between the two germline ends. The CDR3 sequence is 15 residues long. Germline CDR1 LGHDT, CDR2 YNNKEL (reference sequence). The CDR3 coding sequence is TGTGCCAGCAGCCAAGTGCAGGGGCGAGGCGAAAAACTGTTTTTT. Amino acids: CASSQVQGRGEKLFF.

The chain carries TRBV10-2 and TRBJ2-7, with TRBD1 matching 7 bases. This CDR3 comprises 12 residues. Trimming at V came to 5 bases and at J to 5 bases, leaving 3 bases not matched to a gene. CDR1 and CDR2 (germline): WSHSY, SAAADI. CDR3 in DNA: TGCGCCAGCAGTATACAGGGGAACGAGCAGTACGTC. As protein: CASSIQGNEQYV.

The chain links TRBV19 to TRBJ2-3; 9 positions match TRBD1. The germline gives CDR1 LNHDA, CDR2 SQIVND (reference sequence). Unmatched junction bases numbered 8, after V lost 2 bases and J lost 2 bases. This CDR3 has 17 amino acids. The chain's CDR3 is CASSISPGQGATDTQYF. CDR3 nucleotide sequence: TGTGCCAGTAGTATAAGCCCGGGACAGGGTGCCACAGATACGCAGTATTTT.

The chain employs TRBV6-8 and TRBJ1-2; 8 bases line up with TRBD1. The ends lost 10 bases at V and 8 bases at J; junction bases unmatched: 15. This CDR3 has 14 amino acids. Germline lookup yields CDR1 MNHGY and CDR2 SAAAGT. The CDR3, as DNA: TGTGCCACCGCACCGGGACAGGAATCGGGCGGCTACACCTTC. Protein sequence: CATAPGQESGGYTF.

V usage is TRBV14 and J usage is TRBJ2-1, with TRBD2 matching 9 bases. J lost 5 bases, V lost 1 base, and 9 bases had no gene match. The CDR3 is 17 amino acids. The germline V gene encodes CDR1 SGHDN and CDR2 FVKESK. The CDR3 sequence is CASSQGFVASGDNEQFF. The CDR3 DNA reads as TGTGCCAGCAGCCAAGGTTTCGTGGCTAGCGGGGACAATGAGCAGTTCTTC.

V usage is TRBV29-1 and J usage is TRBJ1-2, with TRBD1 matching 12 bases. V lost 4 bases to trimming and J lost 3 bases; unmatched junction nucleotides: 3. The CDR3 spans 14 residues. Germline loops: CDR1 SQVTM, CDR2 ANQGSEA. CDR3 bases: TGCAGCGTTGCGGGACAGGGGGCTGACTATGGCTACACCTTC. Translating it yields CSVAGQGADYGYTF.

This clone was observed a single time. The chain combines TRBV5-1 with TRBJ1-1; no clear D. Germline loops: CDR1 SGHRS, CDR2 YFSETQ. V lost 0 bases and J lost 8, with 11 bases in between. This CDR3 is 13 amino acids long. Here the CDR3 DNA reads TGCGCCAGCAGCTTGGCCCCGTCCGGGGAAGCTTTCTTT. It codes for CASSLAPSGEAFF. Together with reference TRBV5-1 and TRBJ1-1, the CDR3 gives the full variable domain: KAGVTQTPRYLIKTRGQQVTLSCSPISGHRSVSWYQQTPGQGLQFLFEYFSETQRNKGNFPGRFSGRQFSNSRSEMNVSTLELGDSALYLCASSLAPSGEAFFGQGTRLTVV.

The CDR3: CASSEGQPSYNEQFF. DNA for the CDR3: TGTGCCAGCAGTGAGGGGCAGCCCTCCTACAATGAGCAGTTCTTC. This chain joins TRBV2 and TRBJ2-1; D perhaps matches TRBD1 (5 bases). The V gene lost 3 bases and the J gene lost 0 bases, with 9 bases spanning the gap. CDR3 length equals 15 residues. The germline CDR1 and CDR2 sequences are SNHLY and FYNNEI.

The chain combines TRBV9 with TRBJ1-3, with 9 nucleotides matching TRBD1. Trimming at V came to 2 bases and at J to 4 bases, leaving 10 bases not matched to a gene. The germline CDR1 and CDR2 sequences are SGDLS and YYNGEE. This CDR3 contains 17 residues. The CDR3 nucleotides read TGTGCCAGCAGCGTCGTCCCGGGACAGGGTATGGGAAACACCATATATTTT. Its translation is CASSVVPGQGMGNTIYF.